The table lists the clone carrying this T cell receptor (beta chain) with many counts. What it binds is unknown. This sample was taken from a study of response to subunit inactivated influenza vaccine. The CDR3 has 15 amino acids. The germline V and J ends were trimmed by 6 bases and 0 bases, with 15 bases remaining between them. CDR1 is MNHNS and CDR2 is SASEGT in the germline V gene. Findings and caveats of the study: A suggestion made by the authors is that each seasonal influenza vaccination recruits few new T cells.

Via MiXCR, TCRdb re-called the RT-PCR reads, giving one row per CDR3 protein. The table records 430,000 or so distinct CDR3 sequences, roughly 9.7% of them present only once. The receptor was isolated from a man aged 50-60 years who received an inactivated influenza vaccine. The V and J genes are TRBV6-1 and TRBJ2-7; D perhaps matches TRBD1 (6 bases). The sample here was PBMCs from blood, taken 40 to 50 days after vaccination. CDR3 bases: TGTGCCAGCAGGAGGGGGATTGGGCTCTCCTACGAGCAGTACTTC. The encoded protein is CASRRGIGLSYEQYF.